This TCR beta chain was recovered during a study of human T cells and chemical hapten exposure. Time point given: patch test 1, 2 weeks after DPC sensitization. Treatment reported: therapeutic diphenylcyclopropenone sensitization with weekly scalp DPC. Via MiXCR, TCRdb re-called the RACE reads, giving one row per CDR3 protein. This sample yields 95,000 or so distinct CDR3 sequences, of which under 12% are seen a single time; roughly 2.2% belongs to the top ten. This CDR3 has 16 residues. Per the germline V gene, CDR1 is SGHTA and CDR2 is FQGNSA. V shed 5 bases and J shed 7 bases, with 20 bases lying between them.

The specimen comprised whole blood, sampled in connection with sensitization to the hapten diphenylcyclopropenone (DPC). This clonotype was sampled from a man aged 35 to 55 with alopecia areata. Some clones in this sample may be carry-over from other donors' samples. The chain uses TRBV7-2 and TRBJ1-4; D gene unclear. CDR3 protein: CASSPLSRGGSEKLFF. The CDR3 DNA follows: TGTGCCAGCAGCCCGCTGTCTCGGGGTGGGAGTGAAAAACTGTTTTTT. The variable domain in full, completed from reference TRBV7-2 and TRBJ1-4, reads GAGVSQSPSNKVTEKGKDVELRCDPISGHTALYWYRQSLGQGLEFLIYFQGNSAPDKSGLPSDRFSAERTGGSVSTLTIQRTQQEDSAVYLCASSPLSRGGSEKLFFGSGTQLSVL.